The rows below give T cell receptor beta chains drawn from one sample of a study of T-cell reconstitution after alpha-beta-depleted transplantation in children. TCRdb used MiXCR to reprocess the PCR reads, holding one entry per CDR3 protein. The sample holds about 610,000 distinct CDR3 sequences; over 20% are singletons and the top ten take approximately 33%. Sequences were derived from PBMCs, sampled before TCRalphabeta/CD19-depleted stem cell transplant. Every receptor here comes from a boy under two years old with Wiskott-Aldrich syndrome, due to receive a stem cell transplant. The CDR3 runs from the conserved cysteine through the conserved F or W. The order of the fields is CDR3 protein, CDR3 DNA, V gene, clone size, D gene, J gene. D genes are given only for firm matches. The size of a clone is reported for some rows only, either as once, few or many, or as a class for expanded clones.

CSATHLFGRQETQYF TGCAGTGCCACCCACCTGTTTGGCAGGCAAGAGACCCAGTACTTC TRBV20-1 . . TRBJ2-5
CASSPSVGTGGYEQYF TGTGCCAGCAGTCCATCGGTCGGGACAGGGGGCTACGAGCAGTACTTC TRBV27 . TRBD1 TRBJ2-7
CATSGRYRDSPLHF TGTGCCACCAGTGGCCGATACCGTGATTCACCCCTCCACTTT TRBV24-1 . . TRBJ1-6
CASSLGQTNTGELFF TGCGCCAGCAGCTTGGGACAGACGAACACCGGGGAGCTGTTTTTT TRBV5-1 many . TRBJ2-2
CASSPGHRQGQKTQYF TGCGCCAGCAGCCCTGGCCATAGACAGGGCCAAAAGACCCAGTACTTC TRBV5-1 . TRBD1 TRBJ2-5
CASSSGSGTEAFF TGCGCCAGCAGTTCGGGGAGCGGGACTGAAGCTTTCTTT TRBV5-1 few . TRBJ1-1
CASRDTLGNTIYF TGTGCCAGCAGGGACACTTTAGGAAACACCATATATTTT TRBV25-1 few . TRBJ1-3
CSVGQGATTDTQYF TGCAGCGTTGGTCAGGGGGCAACCACAGATACGCAGTATTTT TRBV29-1 . TRBD1 TRBJ2-3
CASSLGGTLYNEQFF TGTGCCAGCAGCTTAGGAGGGACTCTCTACAATGAGCAGTTCTTC TRBV7-6 . . TRBJ2-1
CASSFRVDEQFF TGTGCCAGCAGTTTCCGGGTCGATGAGCAGTTCTTC TRBV12-3/TRBV12-4 . . TRBJ2-1
CASSPRVVGNEQFF TGTGCCAGCTCACCACGGGTAGTTGGCAATGAGCAGTTCTTC TRBV18 few . TRBJ2-1
CASSIRQASEAFF TGTGCCAGTAGTATACGACAGGCATCTGAAGCTTTCTTT TRBV19 . . TRBJ1-1
CASSALRGPNEQFF TGTGCCAGCAGTGCCCTCCGAGGTCCCAATGAGCAGTTCTTC TRBV2 . . TRBJ2-1
CASSLYSSGLNTEAFF TGCGCCAGCAGCTTGTATTCGTCAGGATTGAACACTGAAGCTTTCTTT TRBV5-1 few . TRBJ1-1
CASSDSFGQGGNEQFF TGTGCCAGCAGTGACTCATTTGGGCAGGGAGGGAATGAGCAGTTCTTC TRBV6-4 few TRBD2 TRBJ2-1